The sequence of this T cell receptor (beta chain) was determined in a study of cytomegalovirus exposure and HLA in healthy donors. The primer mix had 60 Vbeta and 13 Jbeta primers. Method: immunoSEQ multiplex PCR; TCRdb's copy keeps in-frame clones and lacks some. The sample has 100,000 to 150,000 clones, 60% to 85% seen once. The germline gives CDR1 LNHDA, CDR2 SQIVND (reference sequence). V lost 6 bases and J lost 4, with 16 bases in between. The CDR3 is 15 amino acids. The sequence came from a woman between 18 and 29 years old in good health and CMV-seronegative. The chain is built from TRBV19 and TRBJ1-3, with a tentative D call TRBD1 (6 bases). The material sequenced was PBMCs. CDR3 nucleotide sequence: TGTGCCAGTAGCCACTGGACAGTCGTCGGAAACACCATATATTTT. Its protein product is CASSHWTVVGNTIYF.